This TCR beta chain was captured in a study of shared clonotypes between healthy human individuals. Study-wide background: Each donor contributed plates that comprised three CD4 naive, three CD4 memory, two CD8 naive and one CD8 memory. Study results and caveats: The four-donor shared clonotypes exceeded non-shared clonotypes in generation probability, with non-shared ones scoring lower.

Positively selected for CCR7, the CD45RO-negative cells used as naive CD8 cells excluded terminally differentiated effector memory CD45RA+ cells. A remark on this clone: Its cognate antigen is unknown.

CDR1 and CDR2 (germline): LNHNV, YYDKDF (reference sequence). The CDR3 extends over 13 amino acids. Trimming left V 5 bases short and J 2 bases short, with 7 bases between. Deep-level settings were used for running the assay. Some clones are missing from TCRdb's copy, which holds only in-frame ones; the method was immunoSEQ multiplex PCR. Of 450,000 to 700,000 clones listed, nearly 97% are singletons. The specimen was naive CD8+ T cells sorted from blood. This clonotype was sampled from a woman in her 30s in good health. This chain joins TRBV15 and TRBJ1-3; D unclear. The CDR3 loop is CATSASPGNTIYF. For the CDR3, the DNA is TGTGCCACCAGCGCCTCACCTGGAAACACCATATATTTT.